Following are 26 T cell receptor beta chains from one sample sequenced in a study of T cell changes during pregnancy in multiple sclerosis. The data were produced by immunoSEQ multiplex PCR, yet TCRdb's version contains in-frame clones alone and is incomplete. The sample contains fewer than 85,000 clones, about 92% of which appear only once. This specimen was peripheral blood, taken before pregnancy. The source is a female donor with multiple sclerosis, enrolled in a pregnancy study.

This chain's CDR3 is CSATSSSYEQYF. Here the CDR3 DNA reads TGCAGCGCGACTAGCAGCTCCTACGAGCAGTACTTC. This rearrangement joins TRBV29-1 to TRBJ2-7; 7 nucleotides line up with TRBD2. This CDR3 is 12 amino acids long. Trimming at V came to 7 bases and at J to 0 bases, leaving 3 bases not matched to a gene. Germline values: CDR1 SQVTM, CDR2 ANQGSEA.

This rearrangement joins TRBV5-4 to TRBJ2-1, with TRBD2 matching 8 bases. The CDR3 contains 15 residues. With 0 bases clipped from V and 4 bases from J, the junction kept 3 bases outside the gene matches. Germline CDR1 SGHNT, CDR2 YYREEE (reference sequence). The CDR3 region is CASSLAGGEYNEQFF. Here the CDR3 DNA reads TGTGCCAGCAGCTTGGCCGGGGGGGAGTACAATGAGCAGTTCTTC.

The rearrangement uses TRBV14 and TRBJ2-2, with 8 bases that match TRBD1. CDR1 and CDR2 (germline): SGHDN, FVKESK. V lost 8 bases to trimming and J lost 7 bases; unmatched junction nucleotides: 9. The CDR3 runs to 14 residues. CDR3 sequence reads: CASGLGQGGGELFF. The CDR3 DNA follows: TGTGCCAGCGGCCTAGGACAGGGCGGCGGGGAGCTGTTTTTT. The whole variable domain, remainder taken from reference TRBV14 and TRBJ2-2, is EAGVTQFPSHSVIEKGQTVTLRCDPISGHDNLYWYRRVMGKEIKFLLHFVKESKQDESGMPNNRFLAERTGGTYSTLKVQPAELEDSGVYFCASGLGQGGGELFFGEGSRLTVL.

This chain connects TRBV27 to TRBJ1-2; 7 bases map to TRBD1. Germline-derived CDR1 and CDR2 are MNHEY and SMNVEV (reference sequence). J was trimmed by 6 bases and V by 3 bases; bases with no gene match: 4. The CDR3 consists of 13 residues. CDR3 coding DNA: TGTGCCAGCAGTTTTGACAGGGCAGATGGCTACACCTTC. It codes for CASSFDRADGYTF.

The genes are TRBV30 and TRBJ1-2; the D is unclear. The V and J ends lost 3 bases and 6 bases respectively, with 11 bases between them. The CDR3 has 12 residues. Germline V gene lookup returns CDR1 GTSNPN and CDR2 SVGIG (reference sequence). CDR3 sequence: CAWRLTGNGYTF. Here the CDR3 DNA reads TGTGCCTGGAGACTAACGGGAAATGGCTACACCTTC.

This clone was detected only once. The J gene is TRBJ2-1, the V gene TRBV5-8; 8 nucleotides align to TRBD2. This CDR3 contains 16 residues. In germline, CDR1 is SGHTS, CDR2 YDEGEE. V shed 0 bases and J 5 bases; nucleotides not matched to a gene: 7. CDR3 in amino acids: CASSLELAGAHNEQFF. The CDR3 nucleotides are TGTGCCAGCAGCTTGGAGCTAGCGGGCGCCCACAATGAGCAGTTCTTC.

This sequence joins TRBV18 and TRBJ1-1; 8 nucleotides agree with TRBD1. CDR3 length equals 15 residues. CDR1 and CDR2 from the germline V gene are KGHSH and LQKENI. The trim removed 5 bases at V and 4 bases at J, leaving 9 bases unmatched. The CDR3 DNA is TGTGCCAGCTCAACACGGGACAGGAACCCCACTGAAGCTTTCTTT. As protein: CASSTRDRNPTEAFF.

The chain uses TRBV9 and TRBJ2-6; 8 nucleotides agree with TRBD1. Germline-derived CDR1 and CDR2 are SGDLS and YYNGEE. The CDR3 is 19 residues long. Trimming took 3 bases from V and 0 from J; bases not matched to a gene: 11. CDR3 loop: CASSGLPGQVFSGANVLTF. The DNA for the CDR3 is TGTGCCAGCAGCGGACTACCGGGACAGGTCTTCTCTGGGGCCAACGTCCTGACTTTC.

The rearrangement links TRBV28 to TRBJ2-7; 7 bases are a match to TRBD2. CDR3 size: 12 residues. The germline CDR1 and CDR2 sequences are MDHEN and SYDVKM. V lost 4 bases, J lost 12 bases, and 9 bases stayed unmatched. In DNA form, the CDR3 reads TGTGCCAGCAGTTCCACCGGGACTAACCGGTACTTC. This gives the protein CASSSTGTNRYF. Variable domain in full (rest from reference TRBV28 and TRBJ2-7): DVKVTQSSRYLVKRTGEKVFLECVQDMDHENMFWYRQDPGLGLRLIYFSYDVKMKEKGDIPEGYSVSREKKERFSLILESASTNQTSMYLCASSSTGTNRYFGPGTRLTVT.

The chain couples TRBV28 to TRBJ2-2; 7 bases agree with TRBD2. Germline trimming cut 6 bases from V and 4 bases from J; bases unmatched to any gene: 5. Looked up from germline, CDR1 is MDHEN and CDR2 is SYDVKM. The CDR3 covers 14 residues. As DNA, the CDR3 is TGTGCCAGCAGAATCGGGGGGAGCACCGGGGAGCTGTTTTTT. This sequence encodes CASRIGGSTGELFF.

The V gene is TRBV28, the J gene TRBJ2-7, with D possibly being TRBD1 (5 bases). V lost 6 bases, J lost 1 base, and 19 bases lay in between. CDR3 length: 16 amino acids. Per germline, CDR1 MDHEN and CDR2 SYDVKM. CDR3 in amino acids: CASSYAPPRQSYEQYF. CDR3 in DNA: TGTGCCAGCAGCTACGCACCCCCAAGACAGTCCTACGAGCAGTACTTC.

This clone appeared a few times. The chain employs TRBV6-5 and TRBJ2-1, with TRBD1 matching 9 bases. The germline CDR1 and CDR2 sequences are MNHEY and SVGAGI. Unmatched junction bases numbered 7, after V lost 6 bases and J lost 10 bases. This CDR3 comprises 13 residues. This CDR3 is CASSRTGEGEQFF. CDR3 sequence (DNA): TGTGCCAGCAGCAGGACAGGGGAGGGGGAGCAGTTCTTC.

DNA of the CDR3: TGTGCCAGTCTAAGCTCAACTAATGAAAAACTGTTTTTT. Encoded protein: CASLSSTNEKLFF. The chain uses TRBV28 and TRBJ1-4; D remains unclear. V was cut by 9 bases and J by 0 bases, with 8 bases left in between. The CDR3 sequence is 13 residues long. Germline CDR1 MDHEN, CDR2 SYDVKM.

The CDR3 sequence is CASSLGQPNEKLFF. The CDR3 DNA sequence: TGCGCCAGCAGCTTGGGACAGCCCAATGAAAAACTGTTTTTT. V is TRBV5-1 and J is TRBJ1-4; D perhaps matches TRBD1 (5 bases). The V gene's germline CDR1 is SGHRS and CDR2 YFSETQ. There are 14 residues in the CDR3. V lost 0 bases to trimming and J lost 5 bases, with 8 bases between them.

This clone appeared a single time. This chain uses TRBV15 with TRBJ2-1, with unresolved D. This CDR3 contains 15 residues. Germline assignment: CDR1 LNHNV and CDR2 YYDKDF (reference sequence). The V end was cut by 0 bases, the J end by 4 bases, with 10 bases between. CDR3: CATSRDPGAYNEQFF. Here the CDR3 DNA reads TGTGCCACCAGCAGAGATCCCGGAGCGTACAATGAGCAGTTCTTC. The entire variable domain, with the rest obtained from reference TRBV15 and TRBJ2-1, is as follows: DAMVIQNPRYQVTQFGKPVTLSCSQTLNHNVMYWYQQKSSQAPKLLFHYYDKDFNNEADTPDNFQSRRPNTSFCFLDIRSPGLGDTAMYLCATSRDPGAYNEQFFGPGTRLTVL.

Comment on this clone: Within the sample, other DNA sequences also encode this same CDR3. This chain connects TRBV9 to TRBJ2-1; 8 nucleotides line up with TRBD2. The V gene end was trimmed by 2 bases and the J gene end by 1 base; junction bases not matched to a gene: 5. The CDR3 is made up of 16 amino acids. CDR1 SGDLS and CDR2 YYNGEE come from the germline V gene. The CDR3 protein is CASSVRSGSSYNEQFF. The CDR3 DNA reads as TGTGCCAGCAGCGTCCGGAGCGGGAGTTCCTACAATGAGCAGTTCTTC.

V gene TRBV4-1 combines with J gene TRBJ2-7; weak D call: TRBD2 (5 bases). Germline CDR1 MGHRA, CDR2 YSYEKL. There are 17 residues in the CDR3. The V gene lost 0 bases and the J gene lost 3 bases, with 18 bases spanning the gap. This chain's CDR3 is CASSQEGPGIIYYEQYF. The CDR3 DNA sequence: TGCGCCAGCAGCCAAGAGGGCCCCGGGATAATCTACTACGAGCAGTACTTC.

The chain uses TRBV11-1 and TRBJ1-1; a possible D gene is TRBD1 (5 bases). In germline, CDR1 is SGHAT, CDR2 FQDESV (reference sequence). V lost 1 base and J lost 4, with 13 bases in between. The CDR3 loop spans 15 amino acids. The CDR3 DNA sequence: TGTGCCAGCAGCTTAGTCCAGGGTGTTGGCACTGAAGCTTTCTTT. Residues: CASSLVQGVGTEAFF.

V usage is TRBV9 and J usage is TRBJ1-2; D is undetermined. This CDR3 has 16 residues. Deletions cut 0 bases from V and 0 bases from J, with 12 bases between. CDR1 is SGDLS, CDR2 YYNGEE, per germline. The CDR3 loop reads CASSVEAHSSNYGYTF. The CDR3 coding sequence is TGTGCCAGCAGCGTAGAAGCTCACAGCTCTAACTATGGCTACACCTTC. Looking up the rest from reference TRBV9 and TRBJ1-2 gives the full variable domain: DSGVTQTPKHLITATGQRVTLRCSPRSGDLSVYWYQQSLDQGLQFLIQYYNGEERAKGNILERFSAQQFPDLHSELNLSSLELGDSALYFCASSVEAHSSNYGYTFGSGTRLTVV.

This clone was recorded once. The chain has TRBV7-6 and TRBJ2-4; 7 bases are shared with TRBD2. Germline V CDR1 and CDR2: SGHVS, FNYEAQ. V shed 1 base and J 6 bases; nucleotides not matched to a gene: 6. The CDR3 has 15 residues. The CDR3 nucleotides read TGTGCCAGCAGCTTAGTATGGGGAGGGTCAAACATTCAGTACTTC. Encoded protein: CASSLVWGGSNIQYF. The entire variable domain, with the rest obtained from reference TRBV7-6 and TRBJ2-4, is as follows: GAGVSQSPRYKVTKRGQDVALRCDPISGHVSLYWYRQALGQGPEFLTYFNYEAQQDKSGLPNDRFSAERPEGSISTLTIQRTEQRDSAMYRCASSLVWGGSNIQYFGAGTRLSVL.

In DNA, the CDR3 is TGTGCCAGCAGTGACTCATGGACAGTCAGTTACAATGAGCAGTTCTTC. Amino acids: CASSDSWTVSYNEQFF. The chain employs TRBV6-4 and TRBJ2-1; TRBD1 might be the D (6 bases). Germline CDR1 is MRHNA and CDR2 is SNTAGT. Trimming left V 0 bases short and J 4 bases short, with 13 bases between. The length of the CDR3 is 16 residues.

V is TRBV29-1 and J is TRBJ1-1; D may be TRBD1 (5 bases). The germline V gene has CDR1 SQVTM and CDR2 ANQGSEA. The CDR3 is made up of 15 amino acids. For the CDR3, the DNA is TGCGGGGCTATTTGGGGCCCTACAATGAACACTGAAGCTTTCTTT. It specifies CGAIWGPTMNTEAFF.

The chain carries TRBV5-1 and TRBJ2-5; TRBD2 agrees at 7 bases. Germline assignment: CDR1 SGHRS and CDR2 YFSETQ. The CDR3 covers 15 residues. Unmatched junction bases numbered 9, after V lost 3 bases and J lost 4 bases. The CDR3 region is CASSSAPGRGETQYF. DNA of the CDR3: TGCGCCAGCAGCTCGGCGCCAGGGAGGGGAGAGACCCAGTACTTC.

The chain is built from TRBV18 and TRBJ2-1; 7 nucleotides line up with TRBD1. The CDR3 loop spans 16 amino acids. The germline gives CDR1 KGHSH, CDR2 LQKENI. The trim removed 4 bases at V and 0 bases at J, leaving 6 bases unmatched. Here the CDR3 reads CASSQQGILSYNEQFF. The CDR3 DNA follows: TGTGCCAGCTCACAACAGGGGATCCTCTCCTACAATGAGCAGTTCTTC.

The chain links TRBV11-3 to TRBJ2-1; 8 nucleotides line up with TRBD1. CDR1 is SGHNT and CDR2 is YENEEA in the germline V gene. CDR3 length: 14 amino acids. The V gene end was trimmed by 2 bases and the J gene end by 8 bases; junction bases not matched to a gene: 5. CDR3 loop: CASSLYDRGDEQFF. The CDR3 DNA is TGTGCCAGCAGCTTATACGACAGGGGCGATGAGCAGTTCTTC.

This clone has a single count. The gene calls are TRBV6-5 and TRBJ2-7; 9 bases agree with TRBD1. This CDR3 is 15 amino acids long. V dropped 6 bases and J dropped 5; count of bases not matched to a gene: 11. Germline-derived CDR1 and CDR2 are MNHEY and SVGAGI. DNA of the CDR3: TGTGCCAGCAGACCAACGAACAGGGGGCGGAACGAGCAGTACTTC. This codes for CASRPTNRGRNEQYF.